The 29 T cell receptor beta chains in this list originate from one sample, sequenced in a study of cytomegalovirus exposure and HLA in healthy donors. Primers for the PCR totalled 60 Vbeta and 13 Jbeta. Sequencing was performed with immunoSEQ multiplex PCR; in TCRdb, only in-frame clones are kept and a portion is missing. The profile shows some 170,000 clones, 75% of them singletons. The sample comprised PBMCs. These TCRs come from a woman in her 50s in good health and CMV-seropositive.

This chain uses TRBV2 with TRBJ2-7; unclear D gene. The V end lost 2 bases, the J end lost 3 bases, and 11 bases lay between the germline ends. Germline V gene data show CDR1 as SNHLY and CDR2 as FYNNEI. The CDR3 covers 14 residues. The DNA for the CDR3 is TGTGCCAGCAGTGAAAGGCAGCGAGGCTACGAGCAGTACTTC. It yields the protein CASSERQRGYEQYF.

V gene TRBV5-6 combines with J gene TRBJ1-1; the match to TRBD1 covers 9 bases. V lost 4 bases to trimming and J lost 4 bases; unmatched junction nucleotides: 11. Per germline, CDR1 SGHDT and CDR2 YYEEEE. The CDR3 contains 16 residues. CDR3 residues: CASSAQGARLVTEAFF. The CDR3, as DNA: TGTGCCAGCAGCGCACAGGGGGCTCGTCTCGTCACTGAAGCTTTCTTT.

The chain employs TRBV6-4 and TRBJ2-1; TRBD2 matches 11 bases. The CDR3 has 15 amino acids. Germline V gene lookup returns CDR1 MRHNA and CDR2 SNTAGT. Germline trimming cut 4 bases from V and 4 bases from J; bases unmatched to any gene: 3. CDR3 residues: CASSVGLAEYNEQFF. For the CDR3, the DNA is TGTGCCAGCAGTGTGGGACTAGCGGAATACAATGAGCAGTTCTTC.

The V call is TRBV19, the J call TRBJ2-1, with D unclear. Germline V lookup: CDR1 LNHDA, CDR2 SQIVND (reference sequence). The CDR3 has 14 residues. Trimming took off 3 bases at V and 0 bases at J, with 6 bases between the two ends. The CDR3 is CASSMGSSYNEQFF. The CDR3 DNA reads as TGTGCCAGTAGTATGGGCAGCTCCTACAATGAGCAGTTCTTC. The variable domain in full, with the rest retrieved from reference TRBV19 and TRBJ2-1, is DGGITQSPKYLFRKEGQNVTLSCEQNLNHDAMYWYRQDPGQGLRLIYYSQIVNDFQKGDIAEGYSVSREKKESFPLTVTSAQKNPTAFYLCASSMGSSYNEQFFGPGTRLTVL.

The chain employs TRBV2 and TRBJ1-1; D not resolved. This CDR3 is 15 amino acids long. Germline CDR1 SNHLY, CDR2 FYNNEI. V was trimmed by 3 bases and J by 1 base, leaving 12 bases between them. The CDR3 region is CASSDLGIGNTEAFF. For the CDR3, the DNA is TGTGCCAGCAGTGATTTGGGCATTGGGAACACTGAAGCTTTCTTT.

The J gene is TRBJ1-1, the V gene TRBV5-1; D remains ambiguous. V was clipped by 2 bases and J by 0 bases, with 14 bases between them. The germline gives CDR1 SGHRS, CDR2 YFSETQ. The CDR3 is 16 residues long. The CDR3, as DNA: TGCGCCAGCAGCTTCCTGGCAGGTGCTATGAACACTGAAGCTTTCTTT. It specifies CASSFLAGAMNTEAFF.

This clone was seen a single time. J is TRBJ2-3 and V is TRBV13; 10 bases fit TRBD2. V gave up 1 base and J gave up 2 bases; unmatched junction bases: 3. The CDR3 consists of 16 residues. Germline V gives CDR1 PRHDT, CDR2 FYEKMQ (reference sequence). CDR3 DNA sequence: TGTGCCAGCAGCTTAGCTAGCGGGGGCCACACAGATACGCAGTATTTT. This sequence encodes CASSLASGGHTDTQYF.

The chain combines TRBV7-3 with TRBJ1-2; the match to TRBD1 covers 7 bases. The CDR3 has 16 residues. The germline V gene has CDR1 SGHTA and CDR2 FQGTGA. V was clipped by 3 bases and J by 3 bases; unmatched bases: 10. Here the CDR3 DNA reads TGTGCCAGCAGCTTCGGGACAGCCTACTTGTACTATGGCTACACCTTC. Protein sequence: CASSFGTAYLYYGYTF.

This chain joins TRBV5-1 and TRBJ2-5; 9 nucleotides agree with TRBD1. The V gene's germline CDR1 is SGHRS and CDR2 YFSETQ. J was trimmed by 5 bases and V by 1 base; bases with no gene match: 6. The CDR3 sequence is 15 residues long. The CDR3 coding sequence is TGCGCCAGCAGCTTGTGGGACAGGGAGGGGGAGACCCAGTACTTC. Translated, it gives CASSLWDREGETQYF.

The rearrangement links TRBV19 to TRBJ2-6; TRBD1 matches 7 bases. In germline, CDR1 is LNHDA, CDR2 SQIVND (reference sequence). Trimming cost V 6 bases and J 2 bases; bases outside gene matches: 4. The CDR3 length is 15 residues. The CDR3 loop is CASRPQGAGANVLTF. CDR3 coding DNA: TGTGCCAGTAGACCTCAGGGGGCTGGGGCCAACGTCCTGACTTTC.

This clone was observed a few times. The chain is built from TRBV30 and TRBJ1-2; D remains unclear. V dropped 2 bases and J dropped 2 bases, with 9 bases sitting between them. This CDR3 region has 13 residues. CDR1 is GTSNPN and CDR2 is SVGIG in the germline V gene (reference sequence). In DNA, the CDR3 is TGTGCCTGGAGTATTGGCGGGAACTATGGCTACACCTTC. Its protein is CAWSIGGNYGYTF. The whole variable domain, filled in from reference TRBV30 and TRBJ1-2, reads SQTIHQWPATLVQPVGSPLSLECTVEGTSNPNLYWYRQAAGRGLQLLFYSVGIGQISSEVPQNLSASRPQDRQFILSSKKLLLSDSGFYLCAWSIGGNYGYTFGSGTRLTVV.

The rearrangement joins TRBV6-6 to TRBJ2-2, with D possibly being TRBD2 (6 bases). Germline CDR1 is MNHNY and CDR2 is SVGAGI (reference sequence). Trimming took 6 bases from V and 1 from J, leaving 15 bases between them. This CDR3 spans 16 amino acids. CDR3 sequence (DNA): TGTGCCAGCAGATCCCGGGACTTAAGGAACACCGGGGAGCTGTTTTTT. It is translated as CASRSRDLRNTGELFF.

A single count supports this clone. J is TRBJ2-1 and V is TRBV15, with no clear D. The germline V gene encodes CDR1 LNHNV and CDR2 YYDKDF (reference sequence). Trimming took off 3 bases at V and 8 bases at J, with 11 bases between the two ends. The CDR3 covers 13 residues. This CDR3 is CATSSAPRDEQFF. CDR3 DNA: TGTGCCACCAGCAGCGCCCCTCGGGATGAGCAGTTCTTC.

The rearrangement links TRBV10-3 to TRBJ2-1; TRBD2 matches at 13 bases. The CDR3 is made up of 18 amino acids. The V gene's germline CDR1 is ENHRY and CDR2 SYGVKD. The V gene end was trimmed by 4 bases and the J gene end by 7 bases; junction bases not matched to a gene: 13. Here the CDR3 DNA reads TGTGCCATCAGTGGAAAGACGGAACTAGCGGGGGGGGATAATGAGCAGTTCTTC. Translating gives CAISGKTELAGGDNEQFF.

This clone has only a few counts. The V and J genes are TRBV27 and TRBJ2-1; D perhaps matches TRBD1 (6 bases). V was trimmed by 1 base and J by 6 bases, leaving 13 bases between them. Germline CDR1 MNHEY, CDR2 SMNVEV (reference sequence). The length of the CDR3 is 15 residues. This CDR3 is CASSLWGQGPNEQFF. The CDR3 DNA reads TGTGCCAGCAGTTTATGGGGGCAGGGGCCCAATGAGCAGTTCTTC.

The table lists this clone with a few counts. The CDR3 region is CASSFLGDGNQPQHF. The CDR3 DNA sequence: TGTGCCAGCAGTTTTTTGGGCGATGGCAATCAGCCCCAGCATTTT. The chain recombines TRBV27 with TRBJ1-5; D remains ambiguous. CDR1 MNHEY and CDR2 SMNVEV come from the germline V gene (reference sequence). Trimming took 3 bases from V and 2 from J, leaving 11 bases between them. CDR3 length: 15 amino acids.

The rearrangement links TRBV19 to TRBJ1-5; D remains ambiguous. The CDR3 loop spans 12 amino acids. Trimming stripped 7 bases from V and 4 bases from J, with 8 bases between. The germline CDR1 and CDR2 sequences are LNHDA and SQIVND (reference sequence). CDR3 DNA sequence: TGTGCCAGTACGTCTCGTAATCAGCCCCAGCATTTT. It yields the protein CASTSRNQPQHF.

The chain couples TRBV6-5 to TRBJ2-5, with 7 bases that match TRBD2. CDR1 and CDR2 from the germline V gene are MNHEY and SVGAGI. The CDR3 contains 12 residues. The V gene end was trimmed by 9 bases and the J gene end by 5 bases; junction bases not matched to a gene: 6. In nucleotides, the CDR3 is TGTGCCAGTTATACTAGCGACGAGACCCAGTACTTC. Protein product: CASYTSDETQYF.

The V and J genes are TRBV21-1 and TRBJ2-1; the table calls TRBD2, which could not be checked here. TRBV21-1 is termed a pseudogene. The CDR3 covers 20 residues. CDR3 sequence reads: CASSKRPDKRGGSAYNEQFF. The CDR3 region has the DNA TGTGCCAGCAGCAAACGCCCCGACAAGCGGGGGGGCAGCGCCTACAATGAGCAGTTCTTC.

The rearrangement joins TRBV10-1 to TRBJ2-7, with D unresolved. Trimming removed 3 bases from V and 5 bases from J, with 5 bases in between. The CDR3 totals 11 residues. Germline V gives CDR1 WNHNN, CDR2 SYGVQD (reference sequence). The DNA for the CDR3 is TGCGCCAGCAGTGATGCGGACGAGCAGTACTTC. This encodes CASSDADEQYF.

In its sample, this clone was seen once. CDR3 nucleotide sequence: TGCGCCAGCAGCCAAGATTCGAGAGGATGGAGCGGCTACACCTTC. Protein: CASSQDSRGWSGYTF. This chain uses TRBV4-1 with TRBJ1-2; D is unresolved. Germline V gives CDR1 MGHRA, CDR2 YSYEKL. The V gene lost 0 bases and the J gene lost 8 bases, with 16 bases spanning the gap. The CDR3 covers 15 residues.

This rearrangement joins TRBV9 to TRBJ2-1, with no clear D. CDR1 is SGDLS and CDR2 is YYNGEE in the germline V gene. The germline V and J ends were trimmed by 0 bases and 0 bases, with 7 bases remaining between them. There are 15 residues in the CDR3. CDR3 sequence: CASSVVGLSYNEQFF. The CDR3 DNA reads as TGTGCCAGCAGCGTAGTTGGGCTCTCCTACAATGAGCAGTTCTTC.

V is TRBV2 and J is TRBJ1-5; 8 positions agree with TRBD1. Germline V gives CDR1 SNHLY, CDR2 FYNNEI. The V and J ends lost 6 bases and 1 base, in that order; junction bases with no gene match: 5. The CDR3 length is 15 residues. The CDR3 loop reads CASRVGQGSNQPQHF. CDR3 coding DNA: TGTGCCAGCAGAGTTGGACAGGGAAGCAATCAGCCCCAGCATTTT.

V and J are TRBV4-1 and TRBJ2-2; 7 positions agree with TRBD2. Germline V gene data show CDR1 as MGHRA and CDR2 as YSYEKL. The V gene end was trimmed by 0 bases and the J gene end by 6 bases; junction bases not matched to a gene: 10. The CDR3 runs 17 residues. The CDR3 coding sequence is TGCGCCAGCAGCCAAGACCTCGCGGGGGATTCCCCCGGGGAGCTGTTTTTT. Protein: CASSQDLAGDSPGELFF.

In its sample, this clone was seen a few times. This chain links TRBV7-9 with TRBJ1-1; D gene uncertain. Trimming stripped 2 bases from V and 1 base from J, with 11 bases between. The CDR3 is made up of 15 amino acids. Germline lookup yields CDR1 SEHNR and CDR2 FQNEAQ (reference sequence). Written as DNA, the CDR3 is TGTGCCAGCAGCTTACGGATGCAGGAGAACACTGAAGCTTTCTTT. Residues: CASSLRMQENTEAFF.

This clone has a handful of counts. This chain uses TRBV7-9 with TRBJ2-5; D is undetermined. CDR1 is SEHNR, CDR2 FQNEAQ, per germline (reference sequence). Trimming left V 5 bases short and J 5 bases short, with 9 bases between. The length of the CDR3 is 12 residues. CDR3 nucleotides: TGTGCCAGCAGCCTTAGCTCGGAGACCCAGTACTTC. This translates into CASSLSSETQYF.

The genes are TRBV29-1 and TRBJ1-2; D gene ambiguous. CDR1 is SQVTM and CDR2 is ANQGSEA in the germline V gene. Trimming removed 4 bases at V and 10 bases at J, with 7 bases between. The CDR3 is made up of 9 amino acids. Written as DNA, the CDR3 is TGCAGCGTTGGGAGGGACTACACCTTC. It codes for CSVGRDYTF.

The V gene is TRBV6-5, the J gene TRBJ2-7; 10 bases fit TRBD2. The V gene end was trimmed by 0 bases and the J gene end by 2 bases; junction bases not matched to a gene: 4. Looked up from germline, CDR1 is MNHEY and CDR2 is SVGAGI. The CDR3 runs to 16 residues. CDR3 bases: TGTGCCAGCAGTTACTCAGCTAGCGGGGGCCCCTACGAGCAGTACTTC. It specifies CASSYSASGGPYEQYF.

The gene calls are TRBV6-6 and TRBJ1-3; TRBD1 matches 7 bases. The length of the CDR3 is 15 residues. Germline CDR1 is MNHNY and CDR2 is SVGAGI (reference sequence). The trim removed 2 bases at V and 10 bases at J, leaving 11 bases unmatched. The CDR3 nucleotides are TGTGCCAGCAGTTACGATTGGACAGGAGGGTCTACCATATATTTT. Protein: CASSYDWTGGSTIYF.